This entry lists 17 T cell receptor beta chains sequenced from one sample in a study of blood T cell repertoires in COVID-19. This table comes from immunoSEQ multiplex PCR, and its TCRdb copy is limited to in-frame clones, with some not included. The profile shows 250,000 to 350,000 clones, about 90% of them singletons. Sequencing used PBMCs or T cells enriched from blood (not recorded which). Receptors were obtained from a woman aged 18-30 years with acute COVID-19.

The CDR3 DNA reads TGTGCCAGTAGTATAGATCAAGGGGGGGACCAGCCCCAGCATTTT. Translated, it gives CASSIDQGGDQPQHF. The V gene is TRBV19, the J gene TRBJ1-5; weak D call: TRBD1 (6 bases). CDR1 is LNHDA and CDR2 is SQIVND in the germline V gene (reference sequence). The CDR3 contains 15 residues. V lost 0 bases and J 7 bases, leaving 13 bases between the germline ends.

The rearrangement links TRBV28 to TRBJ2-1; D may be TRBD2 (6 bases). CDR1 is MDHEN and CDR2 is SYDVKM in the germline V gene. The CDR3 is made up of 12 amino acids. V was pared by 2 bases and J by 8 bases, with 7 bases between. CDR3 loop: CASSLREYEQFF. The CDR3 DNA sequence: TGTGCCAGCAGTTTACGGGAGTATGAGCAGTTCTTC.

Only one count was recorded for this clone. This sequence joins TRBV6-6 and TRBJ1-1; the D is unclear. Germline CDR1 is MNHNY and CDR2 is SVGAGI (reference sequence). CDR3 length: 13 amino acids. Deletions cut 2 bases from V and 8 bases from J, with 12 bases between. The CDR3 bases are TGTGCCAGCAGTTACCATTTCCGGTCCGAAGCTTTCTTT. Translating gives CASSYHFRSEAFF.

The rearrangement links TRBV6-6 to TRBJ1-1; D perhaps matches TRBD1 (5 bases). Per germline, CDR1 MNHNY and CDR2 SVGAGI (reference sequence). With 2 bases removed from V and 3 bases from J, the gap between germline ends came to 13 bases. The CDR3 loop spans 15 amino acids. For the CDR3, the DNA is TGTGCCAGCAGTTACCTGGTAGGGGCGGACACTGAAGCTTTCTTT. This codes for CASSYLVGADTEAFF.

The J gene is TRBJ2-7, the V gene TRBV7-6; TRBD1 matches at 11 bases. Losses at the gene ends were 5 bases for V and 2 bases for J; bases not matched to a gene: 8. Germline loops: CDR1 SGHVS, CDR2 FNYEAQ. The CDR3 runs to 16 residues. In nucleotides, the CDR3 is TGTGCCAGCAGCCGGGGAGGGACAGGGGGGGCCTACGAGCAGTACTTC. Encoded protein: CASSRGGTGGAYEQYF.

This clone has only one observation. The CDR3, as DNA: TGTGCCAGCAGTCCAGGGGAAAGCCAGCCCCAGCATTTT. Translation: CASSPGESQPQHF. The rearrangement joins TRBV12-3 or TRBV12-4 to TRBJ1-5; a weak D match, TRBD1 (6 bases). V lost 5 bases to trimming and J lost 7 bases, with 12 bases between them. This CDR3 is built from 13 residues.

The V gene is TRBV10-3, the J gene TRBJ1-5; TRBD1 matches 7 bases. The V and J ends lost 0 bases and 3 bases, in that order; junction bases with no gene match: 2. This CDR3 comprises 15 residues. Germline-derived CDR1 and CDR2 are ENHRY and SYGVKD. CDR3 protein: CAISESQGLNQPQHF. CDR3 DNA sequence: TGTGCCATCAGTGAGTCACAGGGGCTCAATCAGCCCCAGCATTTT.

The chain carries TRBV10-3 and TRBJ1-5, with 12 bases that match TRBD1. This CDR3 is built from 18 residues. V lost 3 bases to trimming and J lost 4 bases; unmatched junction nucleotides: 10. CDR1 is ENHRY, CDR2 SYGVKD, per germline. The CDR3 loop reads CAISERDGDRGRNQPQHF. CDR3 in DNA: TGTGCCATCAGTGAAAGGGACGGGGACAGGGGGCGAAATCAGCCCCAGCATTTT.

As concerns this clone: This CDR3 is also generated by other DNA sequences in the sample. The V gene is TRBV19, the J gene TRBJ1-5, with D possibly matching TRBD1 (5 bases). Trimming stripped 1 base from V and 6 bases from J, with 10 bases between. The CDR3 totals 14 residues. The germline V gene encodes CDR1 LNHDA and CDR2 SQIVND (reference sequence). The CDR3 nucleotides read TGTGCCAGTAGTATAGGGGCCGGGGGTCAGCCCCAGCATTTT. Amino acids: CASSIGAGGQPQHF.

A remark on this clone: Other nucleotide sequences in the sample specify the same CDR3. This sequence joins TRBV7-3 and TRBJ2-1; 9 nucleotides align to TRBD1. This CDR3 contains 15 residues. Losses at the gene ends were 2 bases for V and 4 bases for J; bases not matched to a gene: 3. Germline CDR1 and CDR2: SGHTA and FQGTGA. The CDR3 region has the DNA TGTGCCAGCAGCTTATCCGGGACAGGGTACAATGAGCAGTTCTTC. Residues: CASSLSGTGYNEQFF.

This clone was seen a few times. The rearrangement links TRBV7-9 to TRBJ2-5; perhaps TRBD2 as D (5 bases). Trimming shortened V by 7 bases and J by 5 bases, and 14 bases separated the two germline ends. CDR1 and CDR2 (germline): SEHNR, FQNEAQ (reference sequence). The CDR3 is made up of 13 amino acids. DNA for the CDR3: TGTGCCAGCAAAGGACTCCCGAGGGAGACCCAGTACTTC. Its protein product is CASKGLPRETQYF. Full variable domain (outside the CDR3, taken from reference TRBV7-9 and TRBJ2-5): DTGVSQNPRHKITKRGQNVTFRCDPISEHNRLYWYRQTLGQGPEFLTYFQNEAQLEKSRLLSDRFSAERPKGSFSTLEIQRTEQGDSAMYLCASKGLPRETQYFGPGTRLLVL.

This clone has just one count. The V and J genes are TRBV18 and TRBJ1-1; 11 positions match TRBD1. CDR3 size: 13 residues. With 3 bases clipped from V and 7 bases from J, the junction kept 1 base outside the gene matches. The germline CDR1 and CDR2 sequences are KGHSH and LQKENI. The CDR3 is CASSPGTGGEAFF. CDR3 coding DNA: TGTGCCAGCTCACCCGGGACAGGGGGTGAAGCTTTCTTT.

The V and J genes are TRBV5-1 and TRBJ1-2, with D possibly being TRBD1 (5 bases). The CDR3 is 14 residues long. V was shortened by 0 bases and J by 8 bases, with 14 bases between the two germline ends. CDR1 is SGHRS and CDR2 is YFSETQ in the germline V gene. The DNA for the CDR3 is TGCGCCAGCAGCTTGGCCGTCGGGGGTCGGGGCTACACCTTC. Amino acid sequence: CASSLAVGGRGYTF. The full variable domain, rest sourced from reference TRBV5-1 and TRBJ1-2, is KAGVTQTPRYLIKTRGQQVTLSCSPISGHRSVSWYQQTPGQGLQFLFEYFSETQRNKGNFPGRFSGRQFSNSRSEMNVSTLELGDSALYLCASSLAVGGRGYTFGSGTRLTVV.

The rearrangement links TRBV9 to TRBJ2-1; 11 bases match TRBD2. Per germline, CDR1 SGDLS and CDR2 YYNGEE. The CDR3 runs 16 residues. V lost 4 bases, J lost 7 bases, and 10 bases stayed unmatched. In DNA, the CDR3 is TGTGCCAGCAGCCCGCCCTTAGCGGGAGGGCGAAATGAGCAGTTCTTC. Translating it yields CASSPPLAGGRNEQFF.

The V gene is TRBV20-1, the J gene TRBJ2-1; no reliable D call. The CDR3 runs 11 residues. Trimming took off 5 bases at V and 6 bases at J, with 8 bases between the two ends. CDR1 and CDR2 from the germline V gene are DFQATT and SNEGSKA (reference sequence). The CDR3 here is CSAHDSNEQFF. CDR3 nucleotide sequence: TGCAGTGCTCACGACTCCAATGAGCAGTTCTTC.

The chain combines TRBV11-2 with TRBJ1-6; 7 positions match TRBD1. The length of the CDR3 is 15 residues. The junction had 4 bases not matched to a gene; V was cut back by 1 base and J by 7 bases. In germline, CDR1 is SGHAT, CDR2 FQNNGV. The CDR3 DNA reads TGTGCCAGCAGCTTAGGTCCAGGGGGAAATTCACCCCTCCACTTT. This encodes CASSLGPGGNSPLHF.

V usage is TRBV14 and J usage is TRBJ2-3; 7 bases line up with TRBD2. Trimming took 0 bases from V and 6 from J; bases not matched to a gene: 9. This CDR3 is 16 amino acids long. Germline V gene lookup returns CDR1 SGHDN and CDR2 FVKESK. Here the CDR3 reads CASSQDLGAGSDTQYF. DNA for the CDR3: TGTGCCAGCAGCCAAGATCTCGGAGCGGGATCCGATACGCAGTATTTT.